This T cell receptor (beta chain) is from a study of T-cell memory formation after mild COVID-19. Per the germline V gene, CDR1 is LGHNA and CDR2 is YSLEER. The V gene lost 0 bases and the J gene lost 6 bases, with 11 bases spanning the gap. The CDR3 length is 15 residues. A single record per CDR3 protein comes from TCRdb applying MiXCR to the 5' RACE reads. The data show 130,000 to 150,000 distinct CDR3 sequences, with over 15% seen just once and over 2% held by the top ten. The receptor comes from an adult woman who had mild COVID-19 (a few samples of this study predate the infection). Cell type and time point are not known. Sequencing was carried out using PBMCs or a T cell subset sorted from them (not recorded which). V is TRBV4-3 and J is TRBJ2-2, with D possibly being TRBD1 (5 bases). Written as DNA, the CDR3 is TGCGCCAGCAGCCAAGATTTAGGGGCGGCCGGGGAGCTGTTTTTT. It translates to CASSQDLGAAGELFF.